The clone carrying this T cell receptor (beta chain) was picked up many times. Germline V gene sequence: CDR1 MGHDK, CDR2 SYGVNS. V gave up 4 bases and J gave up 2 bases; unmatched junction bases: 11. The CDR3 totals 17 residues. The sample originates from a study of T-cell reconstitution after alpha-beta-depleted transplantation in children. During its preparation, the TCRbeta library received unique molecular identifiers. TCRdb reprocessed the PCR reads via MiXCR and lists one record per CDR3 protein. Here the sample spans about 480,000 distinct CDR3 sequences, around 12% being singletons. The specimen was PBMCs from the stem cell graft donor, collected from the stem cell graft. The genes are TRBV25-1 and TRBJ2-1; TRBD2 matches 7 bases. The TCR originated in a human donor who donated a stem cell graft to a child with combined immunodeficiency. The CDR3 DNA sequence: TGTGCCAGCAGTGCCCCGTCGGCGGGAGTCCCCTACAATGAGCAGTTCTTC. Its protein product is CASSAPSAGVPYNEQFF.